This T cell receptor (beta chain) was captured by sequencing in a study of CD8+CD57+ T cells in acquired aplastic anemia. All patients picked for sequencing had shown, by flow cytometry, an expansion of CD8+CD57+ cells. No therapy was given to patients before blood sampling. TCR beta VDJ and CDR3 were profiled, and genomic DNA was the template. TCRdb called the reads again in MiXCR, with one record for every CDR3 protein. The table records 300,000 or so distinct CDR3 sequences, under 60% of them present only once. The germline CDR1 and CDR2 sequences are LNHDA and SQIVND (reference sequence). The V gene lost 3 bases and the J gene lost 4 bases, with 10 bases spanning the gap. CDR3 length: 13 amino acids.

This TCR was recovered from a human donor with aplastic anemia. V and J are TRBV19 and TRBJ2-7; D unresolved. The sequenced sample was sorted CD4+, CD8+, or CD8+CD57+ T cells (not recorded which) from PBMCs. The CDR3 coding sequence is TGTGCCAGTAGTATCAACTTACCATACGAGCAGTACTTC. Translating it yields CASSINLPYEQYF.